Below, 18 T cell receptor beta chains from the same sample are listed, as sequenced in a study of shared clonotypes between healthy human individuals. Some clones are missing from TCRdb's copy, which holds only in-frame ones; the method was immunoSEQ multiplex PCR. Of about 120,000 clones listed, 68% are singletons. Material: memory CD8+ T cells sorted from blood. The subset denotes: CD45RO+ cells pooled with CCR7-negative TemRA cells. Source of these receptors: a woman in her twenties or thirties in good health.

CDR3 DNA sequence: TGTGCCAGCAGCTTTCAACAGGTGATGAGCTCCTACGAGCAGTACTTC. This translates into CASSFQQVMSSYEQYF. The rearrangement uses TRBV7-8 and TRBJ2-7, with TRBD1 as a possible D gene (5 bases). The germline CDR1 and CDR2 sequences are SGHVS and FQNEAQ. Trimming shortened V by 3 bases and J by 0 bases, and 15 bases separated the two germline ends. This CDR3 has 16 residues.

The gene calls are TRBV2 and TRBJ2-3, with 7 bases fitting TRBD1. Trimming removed 0 bases from V and 3 bases from J; junction bases left unmatched: 12. Germline values: CDR1 SNHLY, CDR2 FYNNEI. The length of the CDR3 is 18 residues. The CDR3 region has the DNA TGTGCCAGCAGTGAAGCGATGCAAGAGGGGGCTACGACAGATACGCAGTATTTT. Translating it yields CASSEAMQEGATTDTQYF.

Many counts were recorded for this clone. The chain uses TRBV6-4 and TRBJ1-5; D is uncertain. Germline V gives CDR1 MRHNA, CDR2 SNTAGT. V was shortened by 2 bases and J by 4 bases, with 6 bases between the two germline ends. The CDR3 is 13 residues long. CDR3 sequence (DNA): TGTGCCAGCAGTGACGGGGAGAATCAGCCCCAGCATTTT. It yields the protein CASSDGENQPQHF.

CDR3 bases: TGCACCAGCAGAAGGTGTGCACAAAGTCGGGCCAACGTCCTGACTTTC. This translates into CTSRRCAQSRANVLTF. The rearrangement uses TRBV1 and TRBJ2-6. TRBV1 is assigned pseudogene status. The CDR3 is made up of 16 amino acids.

Note on this clone: This specimen includes other DNA sequences encoding the same CDR3. The rearrangement joins TRBV28 to TRBJ2-1, with 9 bases lining up with TRBD2. Germline V gives CDR1 MDHEN, CDR2 SYDVKM. This CDR3 comprises 16 residues. The ends lost 3 bases at V and 4 bases at J; junction bases unmatched: 7. The CDR3, as DNA: TGTGCCAGCAGTTTTGGCGGGAGGGACTTTTACAATGAGCAGTTCTTC. It yields the protein CASSFGGRDFYNEQFF.

This clone was seen only once. The J gene is TRBJ2-1, the V gene TRBV25-1; 9 bases align to TRBD2. Germline assignment: CDR1 MGHDK and CDR2 SYGVNS. The V segment lost 3 bases and the J segment 3 bases; nucleotides outside the gene matches: 9. The CDR3 sequence is 17 residues long. The DNA for the CDR3 is TGTGCCAGCAGTGATGGTGGTAGCGGGAGTCTCTACAATGAGCAGTTCTTC. Translating gives CASSDGGSGSLYNEQFF.

The chain has TRBV6-4 and TRBJ1-4; TRBD1 agrees at 8 bases. With 2 bases clipped from V and 5 bases from J, the junction kept 1 base outside the gene matches. The CDR3 spans 14 residues. Germline V CDR1 and CDR2: MRHNA, SNTAGT. CDR3 region: CASSDGTGNEKLFF. The CDR3 DNA reads as TGTGCCAGCAGTGACGGGACAGGAAATGAAAAACTGTTTTTT.

This clone appeared a few times. V gene TRBV10-3 combines with J gene TRBJ2-2, with TRBD1 matching 11 bases. Germline V CDR1 and CDR2: ENHRY, SYGVKD. The CDR3 spans 15 residues. The V gene end was trimmed by 5 bases and the J gene end by 5 bases; junction bases not matched to a gene: 4. CDR3 bases: TGTGCCATCAGTAGGACAGGGGGCAATACCGGGGAGCTGTTTTTT. Translation gives CAISRTGGNTGELFF.

This clone was counted a few times. The V and J genes are TRBV7-4 and TRBJ1-1; TRBD1 agrees at 8 bases. The length of the CDR3 is 16 residues. CDR1 and CDR2 (germline): SGHVT, SQSDAQ. V lost 2 bases and J lost 0; bases outside the gene matches: 5. The CDR3 coding sequence is TGTGCCAGCAGCTTAAAGGACAGGGACATGAACACTGAAGCTTTCTTT. Amino acids: CASSLKDRDMNTEAFF.

This chain uses TRBV4-1 with TRBJ1-5, with no clear D. This CDR3 comprises 14 residues. The germline V gene has CDR1 MGHRA and CDR2 YSYEKL. The germline V and J ends were trimmed by 3 bases and 3 bases, with 9 bases remaining between them. The CDR3 spells CASSQDRNNQPQHF. The CDR3 DNA reads as TGCGCCAGCAGCCAGGACCGTAACAATCAGCCCCAGCATTTT.

This clone was seen many times. The V gene is TRBV5-1, the J gene TRBJ2-5; possibly TRBD2 for D (6 bases). The CDR3 length is 16 residues. V gave up 9 bases and J gave up 0 bases, with 21 bases separating them. Per the germline V gene, CDR1 is SGHRS and CDR2 is YFSETQ. CDR3 in amino acids: CAIPPLTSQDQETQYF. DNA for the CDR3: TGCGCCATCCCTCCCCTGACTAGTCAGGACCAAGAGACCCAGTACTTC. Drawing the rest from reference TRBV5-1 and TRBJ2-5, the complete variable domain is KAGVTQTPRYLIKTRGQQVTLSCSPISGHRSVSWYQQTPGQGLQFLFEYFSETQRNKGNFPGRFSGRQFSNSRSEMNVSTLELGDSALYLCAIPPLTSQDQETQYFGPGTRLLVL.

Only a few counts were recorded for this clone. The chain uses TRBV11-2 and TRBJ2-7, with TRBD2 matching over 7 bases. Trimming took 3 bases from V and 0 from J; bases not matched to a gene: 8. The V gene's germline CDR1 is SGHAT and CDR2 FQNNGV. CDR3 length equals 16 residues. CDR3 residues: CASSFGASGYSYEQYF. CDR3 DNA: TGTGCCAGCAGCTTTGGCGCTAGCGGTTACTCCTACGAGCAGTACTTC.

The chain employs TRBV2 and TRBJ1-5; a possible D gene is TRBD1 (6 bases). V was trimmed by 8 bases and J by 3 bases, leaving 20 bases between them. The CDR3 contains 16 residues. CDR1 SNHLY and CDR2 FYNNEI come from the germline V gene. DNA of the CDR3: TGTGCCAGCGGGAGGGGGAGGGCAGAAAACAATCAGCCCCAGCATTTT. Protein sequence: CASGRGRAENNQPQHF.

The V call is TRBV6-1, the J call TRBJ2-7; D might be TRBD1 (5 bases). CDR3 length: 13 residues. V gave up 8 bases and J gave up 5 bases, with 16 bases separating them. The germline V gene has CDR1 MNHNS and CDR2 SASEGT. CDR3 coding DNA: TGTGCCAGCGTCTGGGGCAGGCAAAACGAGCAGTACTTC. Its translation is CASVWGRQNEQYF.

The chain uses TRBV19 and TRBJ1-5, with 7 bases fitting TRBD1. This CDR3 is built from 15 residues. Germline V gene lookup returns CDR1 LNHDA and CDR2 SQIVND (reference sequence). Trimming at V came to 3 bases and at J to 4 bases, leaving 6 bases not matched to a gene. The CDR3 region has the DNA TGTGCCAGTAGTATCGACAGGGCCTGGAATCAGCCCCAGCATTTT. This codes for CASSIDRAWNQPQHF.

This clone was recorded many times. The chain joins TRBV4-2 to TRBJ1-4, with a weak D call TRBD1 (5 bases). V was pared by 3 bases and J by 8 bases, with 19 bases between. CDR3 length: 16 residues. CDR1 and CDR2 from the germline V gene are LGHNA and YNFKEQ. The chain's CDR3 is CASSQDLFRGNEKLFF. The DNA for the CDR3 is TGTGCCAGCAGCCAGGATCTATTTAGGGGAAACGAAAAACTGTTTTTT.

The J gene is TRBJ2-1, the V gene TRBV27, with D unclear. The germline V and J ends were trimmed by 2 bases and 4 bases, with 9 bases remaining between them. The germline CDR1 and CDR2 sequences are MNHEY and SMNVEV (reference sequence). This CDR3 comprises 14 residues. DNA for the CDR3: TGTGCCAGCAGTTTAATCGCAGATTACAATGAGCAGTTCTTC. Translated: CASSLIADYNEQFF.

This rearrangement joins TRBV6-6 to TRBJ2-2; 10 bases agree with TRBD2. V trimming: 2 bases; J trimming: 5 bases; junction bases outside the gene matches: 5. The CDR3 length is 16 residues. Germline CDR1 is MNHNY and CDR2 is SVGAGI (reference sequence). This CDR3 is CASSYLGLALTGELFF. The CDR3 DNA reads TGTGCCAGCAGTTACCTGGGACTAGCGTTAACCGGGGAGCTGTTTTTT.